These 19 T cell receptor beta chains were all obtained from the same sample, sequenced in a study of T cell responses to AZD1222 COVID-19 vaccine. The assay was immunoSEQ multiplex PCR, and TCRdb's table has in-frame clones only and misses some. Of fewer than 85,000 clones listed, roughly four fifths are singletons. Sequencing was performed on peripheral blood, taken 28 days after the second AZD1222 dose. Receptors originate from an adult who received the AZD1222 COVID-19 vaccine.

The rearrangement links TRBV10-3 to TRBJ1-5, with D uncertain. Germline V lookup: CDR1 ENHRY, CDR2 SYGVKD. V shed 2 bases and J shed 0 bases, with 8 bases lying between them. This CDR3 is 15 amino acids long. The CDR3 sequence is CAISEGEYSNQPQHF. The CDR3 DNA follows: TGTGCCATCAGTGAGGGGGAATATAGCAATCAGCCCCAGCATTTT.

The genes are TRBV6-5 and TRBJ1-5; D unresolved. The CDR3 covers 12 residues. With 8 bases removed from V and 4 bases from J, the gap between germline ends came to 9 bases. The germline CDR1 and CDR2 sequences are MNHEY and SVGAGI. This CDR3 reads CASSRANQPQHF. CDR3 in DNA: TGTGCCAGCTCTAGAGCTAATCAGCCCCAGCATTTT.

The chain has TRBV5-1 and TRBJ2-7, with D hard to call. Between the trimmed V and J ends, which lost 0 bases and 3 bases, there was a span of 10 bases. Germline V CDR1 and CDR2: SGHRS, YFSETQ. The CDR3 is made up of 14 amino acids. The CDR3 loop reads CASSLVVSNYEQYF. The DNA for the CDR3 is TGCGCCAGCAGCTTGGTTGTTTCAAACTACGAGCAGTACTTC.

This clone has a handful of counts. The rearrangement joins TRBV10-3 to TRBJ2-3; D is unclear. Trimming stripped 6 bases from V and 4 bases from J, with 5 bases between. Germline V lookup: CDR1 ENHRY, CDR2 SYGVKD. This CDR3 contains 11 residues. DNA of the CDR3: TGTGCCATCAGGGCGGCAGATACGCAGTATTTT. Translating it yields CAIRAADTQYF.

In its sample, this clone was seen once. V usage is TRBV28 and J usage is TRBJ1-5; no reliable D call. The CDR3 extends over 12 amino acids. Germline lookup yields CDR1 MDHEN and CDR2 SYDVKM. V gave up 1 base and J gave up 4 bases, with 2 bases separating them. As DNA, the CDR3 is TGTGCCAGCAGTTTATATAATCAGCCCCAGCATTTT. Its protein product is CASSLYNQPQHF.

A single count supports this clone. This sequence joins TRBV27 and TRBJ2-4; D is undetermined. V lost 7 bases, J lost 0 bases, and 16 bases lay in between. Germline CDR1 and CDR2: MNHEY and SMNVEV (reference sequence). This CDR3 has 16 residues. CDR3 bases: TGTGCCAGCAACACCCCTATAGGAATAGCCAAAAACATTCAGTACTTC. Amino acids: CASNTPIGIAKNIQYF.

The chain employs TRBV9 and TRBJ2-1; D unresolved. CDR1 SGDLS and CDR2 YYNGEE come from the germline V gene. The CDR3 totals 15 residues. Trimming shortened V by 3 bases and J by 3 bases, and 13 bases separated the two germline ends. The CDR3 spells CASSATGGYYNEQFF. In DNA form, the CDR3 reads TGTGCCAGCAGCGCCACTGGCGGATACTACAATGAGCAGTTCTTC.

The chain links TRBV14 to TRBJ2-7, with 7 bases identical to TRBD2. The CDR3 runs to 16 residues. Germline trimming cut 2 bases from V and 1 base from J; bases unmatched to any gene: 8. Germline V gene data show CDR1 as SGHDN and CDR2 as FVKESK. The CDR3 DNA is TGTGCCAGCAGCCAATCGGCGGGAGTGATTTCCTACGAGCAGTACTTC. Its translation: CASSQSAGVISYEQYF.

This clone was observed a handful of times. CDR3 region: CASSLASGTGGEKLFF. The CDR3 DNA sequence: TGTGCCAGCAGCTTAGCGTCCGGGACAGGCGGTGAAAAACTGTTTTTT. This chain joins TRBV7-9 and TRBJ1-4; the match to TRBD1 covers 8 bases. V shed 0 bases, J shed 7 bases, and the junction held 7 bases outside the gene matches. Germline lookup yields CDR1 SEHNR and CDR2 FQNEAQ (reference sequence). The CDR3 is made up of 16 amino acids.

The V and J genes are TRBV18 and TRBJ1-6, with D possibly TRBD1 on 5 matching bases. The CDR3 has 15 amino acids. Trimming took 3 bases from V and 3 from J, leaving 9 bases between them. The germline gives CDR1 KGHSH, CDR2 LQKENI. CDR3 bases: TGTGCCAGCTCACCTGGGCAGGGCTATAATTCACCCCTCCACTTT. Translating it yields CASSPGQGYNSPLHF.

The chain couples TRBV2 to TRBJ2-2; 7 nucleotides agree with TRBD1. The CDR3 is 13 residues long. Trimming took 4 bases from V and 6 from J; bases not matched to a gene: 2. Germline CDR1 and CDR2: SNHLY and FYNNEI. CDR3: CASSVQGPGELFF. CDR3 DNA: TGTGCCAGCAGTGTACAGGGGCCCGGGGAGCTGTTTTTT.

V and J are TRBV27 and TRBJ1-4, with D hard to call. The CDR3 covers 13 residues. From germline, CDR1 is MNHEY and CDR2 SMNVEV (reference sequence). V was shortened by 5 bases and J by 8 bases, with 12 bases between the two germline ends. The CDR3 here is CASSPPGREKLFF. CDR3 sequence (DNA): TGTGCCAGCAGTCCCCCCGGGAGGGAAAAACTGTTTTTT. The full variable domain, with the rest looked up from reference TRBV27 and TRBJ1-4, is EAQVTQNPRYLITVTGKKLTVTCSQNMNHEYMSWYRQDPGLGLRQIYYSMNVEVTDKGDVPEGYKVSRKEKRNFPLILESPSPNQTSLYFCASSPPGREKLFFGSGTQLSVL.

The rearrangement joins TRBV10-2 to TRBJ2-1, with TRBD1 matching 11 bases. The CDR3 covers 14 residues. Germline CDR1 and CDR2: WSHSY and SAAADI. Losses at the gene ends were 4 bases for V and 7 bases for J; bases not matched to a gene: 3. CDR3 amino acids: CASSAGQGANEQFF. The CDR3 DNA is TGCGCCAGCAGTGCCGGACAGGGGGCGAATGAGCAGTTCTTC.

This chain connects TRBV19 to TRBJ2-7, with TRBD1 identical over 7 bases. This CDR3 has 15 amino acids. Per the germline V gene, CDR1 is LNHDA and CDR2 is SQIVND (reference sequence). V was pared by 2 bases and J by 0 bases, with 4 bases of the junction left unmatched. The CDR3 DNA sequence: TGTGCCAGTAGTATAAACCGGGACAGCTCCTACGAGCAGTACTTC. It codes for CASSINRDSSYEQYF.

This chain joins TRBV6-2 or TRBV6-3 and TRBJ1-1, with TRBD1 matching over 10 bases. The germline gives CDR1 MNHEY, CDR2 SVGEGT. The ends lost 5 bases at V and 7 bases at J; junction bases unmatched: 7. The CDR3 covers 14 residues. CDR3 protein: CASSTRTGGGEAFF. The DNA of the CDR3 is TGTGCCAGCAGTACCCGGACAGGGGGTGGTGAAGCTTTCTTT.

CDR3 loop: CASSAYRGEDYGYTF. Written as DNA, the CDR3 is TGTGCCAGCAGCGCGTACAGGGGGGAAGACTATGGCTACACCTTC. The chain couples TRBV5-5 to TRBJ1-2; the match to TRBD1 covers 8 bases. Germline CDR1 and CDR2: SGHKS and YYEKEE (reference sequence). The CDR3 is 15 residues long. Losses at the gene ends were 4 bases for V and 3 bases for J; bases not matched to a gene: 8.

This chain links TRBV5-6 with TRBJ1-1; D might be TRBD1 (5 bases). V was trimmed by 6 bases and J by 2 bases, leaving 11 bases between them. CDR1 and CDR2 from the germline V gene are SGHDT and YYEEEE. CDR3 size: 13 residues. DNA for the CDR3: TGTGCCAGCAATTCGGACACCAACACTGAAGCTTTCTTT. This gives the protein CASNSDTNTEAFF.

This clone was counted a few times. The V and J genes are TRBV30 and TRBJ1-6; D may be TRBD1 (6 bases). Trimming took off 0 bases at V and 7 bases at J, with 19 bases between the two ends. Germline CDR1 reads GTSNPN; CDR2 reads SVGIG (reference sequence). There are 17 residues in the CDR3. The CDR3 spells CAWSVRVRGRRNSPLHF. Here the CDR3 DNA reads TGTGCCTGGAGTGTAAGAGTCCGGGGGCGCAGGAATTCACCCCTCCACTTT.

V is TRBV28 and J is TRBJ1-2, with D possibly matching TRBD1 (6 bases). V was shortened by 7 bases and J by 5 bases, with 17 bases between the two germline ends. CDR3 length equals 14 residues. Germline loops: CDR1 MDHEN, CDR2 SYDVKM. CDR3 in amino acids: CASTSYGGRYGYTF. CDR3 in DNA: TGTGCCAGCACCAGTTACGGGGGGCGTTATGGCTACACCTTC.